The T cell receptor (beta chain) under discussion was sequenced for a study of identical twins. Study-level results: Possibly, invariant MAIT and iNKT cells partly confounded zero-insertion analyses.

One entry per CDR3 protein results from TCRdb running MiXCR on the 5' RACE reads. The profile shows 1,800,000 or so distinct CDR3 sequences, 32% of them singletons. This clonotype came up a few times. Its cognate antigen is unknown. The TCR was taken from a newborn girl in good health. The specimen sequenced was cord blood.

Written as DNA, the CDR3 is TGCGCCAGCAGCCAAGGCGCACTAGCGGGAGGGACCCAGTACTTC. This encodes CASSQGALAGGTQYF. This sequence joins TRBV4-1 and TRBJ2-5; TRBD2 agrees at 12 bases. The CDR3 sequence is 15 residues long. Germline trimming cut 1 base from V and 7 bases from J; bases unmatched to any gene: 4. Germline V gene sequence: CDR1 MGHRA, CDR2 YSYEKL.